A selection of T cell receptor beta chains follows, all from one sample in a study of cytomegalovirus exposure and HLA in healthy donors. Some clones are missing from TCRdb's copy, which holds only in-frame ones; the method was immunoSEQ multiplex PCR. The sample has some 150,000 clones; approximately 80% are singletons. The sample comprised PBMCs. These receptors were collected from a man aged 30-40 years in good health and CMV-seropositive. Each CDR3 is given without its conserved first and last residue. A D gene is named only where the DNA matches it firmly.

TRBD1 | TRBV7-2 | ASSPPRTGGNQPQH
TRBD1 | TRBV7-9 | ASSSGQGLLGNTIY
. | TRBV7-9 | ASSLAGGSYEQY
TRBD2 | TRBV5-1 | ASSITSGGSTDTQY
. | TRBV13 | ASSATGRSYEQY
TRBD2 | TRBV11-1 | ASSQTSGGPTATQY
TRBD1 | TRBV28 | ASSQGARLEQY
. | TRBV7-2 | ASSLIVSTSSYEQY
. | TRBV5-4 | ASSLAGELY
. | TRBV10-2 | ASSEDAGYEQY
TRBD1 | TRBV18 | ASSAGRDRSNEQF
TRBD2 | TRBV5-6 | ASSLAGGRETQY
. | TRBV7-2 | ASSPTGTSTGELF
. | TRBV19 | ASSMTAHGREPQH
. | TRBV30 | AWSHRARTDTQY
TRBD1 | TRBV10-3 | AISEKVQGTGYGYT
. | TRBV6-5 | ASSYSGDNNYGYT
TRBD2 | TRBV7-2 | ASRGAGGLREQY
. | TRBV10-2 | ASSGTPYEQY
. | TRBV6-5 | ASSSPGENTEAF
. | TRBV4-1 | ASSQDPQGPLGSPLH
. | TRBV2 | ATSASEDNEQF
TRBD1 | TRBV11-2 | ASRLIGTGVEKLF
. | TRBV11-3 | ASSPFGGDTQY
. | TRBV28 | ASSPVYSSTDYEQY
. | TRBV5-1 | ASSSLGVEDSEAYGYT
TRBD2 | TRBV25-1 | ASRGREIAGGTDTQY
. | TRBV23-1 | ASSRAPEDEKLF
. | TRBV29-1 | SFRDYNSPLH
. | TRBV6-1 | ASRPTGGTEAF
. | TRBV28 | ATESGETEAF
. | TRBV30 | AWSGAEGFGSNQPQH
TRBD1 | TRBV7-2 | ASSPGQGAYGYT
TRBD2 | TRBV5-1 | ASSSRPGLALFYEQF
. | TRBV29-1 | SVTRGGEQF
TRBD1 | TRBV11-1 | ASSRDRVGEQY
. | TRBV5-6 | ASSPPGAKNIQY